The 25 T cell receptor beta chains below were found in one sample sequenced in a study of cytomegalovirus exposure and HLA in healthy donors. In the PCR, 60 Vbeta and 13 Jbeta primers were used. The data were produced by immunoSEQ multiplex PCR, yet TCRdb's version contains in-frame clones alone and is incomplete. The sample includes about 200,000 clones, 75% to 85% of them seen just once. The sequencing sample was made of PBMCs. All receptors come from a woman in her forties or fifties in good health and CMV-seronegative.

The CDR3 DNA reads as TGCAGTGCGGGACTAGCGGACAATGAGCAGTTCTTC. Its translation is CSAGLADNEQFF. The chain employs TRBV29-1 and TRBJ2-1, with 11 bases lining up with TRBD2. CDR1 is SQVTM, CDR2 ANQGSEA, per germline. This CDR3 spans 12 amino acids.

The CDR3 DNA follows: TGCAGCGTTGCAGGCAGTGACTCTGGGGCCAACGTCCTGACTTTC. Translating gives CSVAGSDSGANVLTF. The V call is TRBV29-1, the J call TRBJ2-6; D remains ambiguous. With 4 bases removed from V and 0 bases from J, the gap between germline ends came to 10 bases. The CDR3 totals 15 residues. Germline V lookup: CDR1 SQVTM, CDR2 ANQGSEA.

The V and J genes are TRBV4-2 and TRBJ2-5; 12 bases are shared with TRBD2. The CDR3 loop spans 16 amino acids. Germline lookup yields CDR1 LGHNA and CDR2 YNFKEQ. J gave up 4 bases and V 0 bases, and 3 bases lay outside the gene matches. The CDR3 sequence: CASSQDPTSGRETQYF. The CDR3 region has the DNA TGTGCCAGCAGCCAAGATCCGACTAGCGGGAGAGAGACCCAGTACTTC.

The chain has TRBV7-6 and TRBJ1-1; no clear D gene. The CDR3 consists of 13 residues. V was clipped by 2 bases and J by 4 bases, with 8 bases between them. Germline CDR1 is SGHVS and CDR2 is FNYEAQ. The CDR3 bases are TGTGCCAGCAGCTTATCGCGGGGCACTGAAGCTTTCTTT. Amino acids: CASSLSRGTEAFF.

This rearrangement joins TRBV7-6 to TRBJ2-2, with 9 bases aligning to TRBD1. Germline-derived CDR1 and CDR2 are SGHVS and FNYEAQ. The CDR3 runs to 16 residues. V dropped 4 bases and J dropped 7; count of bases not matched to a gene: 10. Here the CDR3 DNA reads TGTGCCAGCAGCTCCGGGACAGGGAGTACGAGCGGGGAGCTGTTTTTT. Encoded protein: CASSSGTGSTSGELFF.

This chain uses TRBV18 with TRBJ2-3; 8 positions match TRBD2. Germline V gene lookup returns CDR1 KGHSH and CDR2 LQKENI. J lost 3 bases, V lost 6 bases, and 11 bases had no gene match. There are 16 residues in the CDR3. The CDR3 DNA sequence: TGTGCCAGCTCTCGAACCGTAGCGGGGACTACAGATACGCAGTATTTT. Translating it yields CASSRTVAGTTDTQYF.

Comments on this clone: Distinct nucleotide sequences in the sample also encode this CDR3. V is TRBV2 and J is TRBJ1-1; TRBD1 is a possible D gene (5 bases). Per the germline V gene, CDR1 is SNHLY and CDR2 is FYNNEI. V was pared by 2 bases and J by 0 bases, with 7 bases between. The CDR3 consists of 14 residues. CDR3 loop: CASSERGLNTEAFF. The CDR3 region has the DNA TGTGCCAGCAGTGAAAGGGGTCTGAACACTGAAGCTTTCTTT.

This chain uses TRBV16 with TRBJ1-5; D gene uncertain. CDR3 length equals 17 residues. CDR1 and CDR2 from the germline V gene are KGHSY and FQNENV. The V and J ends lost 4 bases and 1 base respectively, with 17 bases between them. CDR3 sequence: CASSPHRLAGSNQPQHF. The CDR3 nucleotides read TGTGCCAGCAGCCCCCACCGCTTGGCGGGGAGCAATCAGCCCCAGCATTTT.

This clone appeared once. This chain links TRBV9 with TRBJ2-1; the match to TRBD1 covers 7 bases. Germline V CDR1 and CDR2: SGDLS, YYNGEE. CDR3 length equals 14 residues. With 3 bases clipped from V and 4 bases from J, the junction kept 4 bases outside the gene matches. This CDR3 reads CASSGQQGYNEQFF. CDR3 sequence (DNA): TGTGCCAGCAGCGGACAACAGGGGTACAATGAGCAGTTCTTC.

This clone came up once. This chain connects TRBV5-1 to TRBJ1-5; TRBD1 is a possible D gene (6 bases). This CDR3 has 13 amino acids. V dropped 4 bases and J dropped 5 bases, with 10 bases sitting between them. CDR1 SGHRS and CDR2 YFSETQ come from the germline V gene. The CDR3 is CASSGDIDQPQHF. CDR3 sequence (DNA): TGCGCCAGCAGCGGGGACATAGATCAGCCCCAGCATTTT.

This clone was observed a handful of times. Other DNA sequences in this sample translate to the same CDR3. The chain carries TRBV5-4 and TRBJ2-1; TRBD2 matches 10 bases. J was trimmed by 2 bases and V by 1 base; bases with no gene match: 3. CDR3 length: 16 residues. Germline V gene sequence: CDR1 SGHNT, CDR2 YYREEE (reference sequence). Here the CDR3 reads CASSLKGTSAYNEQFF. DNA of the CDR3: TGTGCCAGCAGCTTGAAGGGGACTAGCGCCTACAATGAGCAGTTCTTC.

In its sample, this clone was seen a few times. The V and J genes are TRBV5-1 and TRBJ2-1, with D maybe TRBD1 (6 bases). V was clipped by 6 bases and J by 4 bases, with 11 bases between them. Germline CDR1 and CDR2: SGHRS and YFSETQ. The CDR3 contains 13 residues. CDR3 coding DNA: TGCGCCAGCACCCGGACAGAATACAATGAGCAGTTCTTC. This translates into CASTRTEYNEQFF.

The sample holds a few counts of this clone. Additional DNA sequences in this sample encode the identical CDR3. The V call is TRBV7-8, the J call TRBJ2-7; 9 bases line up with TRBD1. Germline assignment: CDR1 SGHVS and CDR2 FQNEAQ. This CDR3 spans 16 amino acids. Unmatched junction bases numbered 3, after V lost 0 bases and J lost 0 bases. CDR3 sequence: CASSLAKGQGSYEQYF. In DNA form, the CDR3 reads TGTGCCAGCAGCTTAGCAAAGGGACAGGGCTCCTACGAGCAGTACTTC.

This clone was seen a few times. The V and J genes are TRBV6-1 and TRBJ1-4, with no clear D. The V and J ends lost 9 bases and 0 bases respectively, with 11 bases between them. Looked up from germline, CDR1 is MNHNS and CDR2 is SASEGT. This CDR3 has 14 amino acids. CDR3 bases: TGTGCCAGTTATAGTCTTACAACTAATGAAAAACTGTTTTTT. Residues: CASYSLTTNEKLFF.

The chain carries TRBV6-4 and TRBJ2-1, with 10 nucleotides matching TRBD2. CDR1 and CDR2 from the germline V gene are MRHNA and SNTAGT. V gave up 4 bases and J gave up 6 bases; unmatched junction bases: 9. CDR3 length: 16 amino acids. In DNA form, the CDR3 reads TGTGCCAGCAGTGCGTCTAGCGGGAGTCCCCTCAATGAGCAGTTCTTC. Translation gives CASSASSGSPLNEQFF.

A remark on this clone: In the same sample, other DNA sequences code for this CDR3. V gene TRBV5-4 combines with J gene TRBJ2-7; TRBD2 matches 7 bases. In germline, CDR1 is SGHNT, CDR2 YYREEE (reference sequence). J gave up 4 bases and V 0 bases, and 4 bases lay outside the gene matches. There are 14 residues in the CDR3. CDR3 region: CASSLGRGGYEQYF. CDR3 DNA sequence: TGTGCCAGCAGCTTGGGAAGGGGAGGGTACGAGCAGTACTTC.

This rearrangement joins TRBV9 to TRBJ2-6; tentative D call: TRBD1 (6 bases). V was trimmed by 2 bases and J by 4 bases, leaving 10 bases between them. Germline loops: CDR1 SGDLS, CDR2 YYNGEE. This CDR3 is 15 amino acids long. In DNA form, the CDR3 reads TGTGCCAGCAGCGTCTCAGGGGCCGGGGCCAACGTCCTGACTTTC. Its protein product is CASSVSGAGANVLTF.

Comment on this clone: A read error may account for a junction end that differs from germline. The chain joins TRBV20-1 to TRBJ1-5; D unresolved. The CDR3 has 11 amino acids. Per germline, CDR1 DFQATT and CDR2 SNEGSKA (reference sequence). The DNA of the CDR3 is TGCAGTGCAAGAGCCAGTCAGCCCCAGCATTTT. Amino acid sequence: CSARASQPQHF.

The chain recombines TRBV6-5 with TRBJ2-7; possibly TRBD1 for D (6 bases). CDR1 is MNHEY, CDR2 SVGAGI, per germline. The CDR3 loop spans 13 amino acids. Trimming removed 2 bases at V and 7 bases at J, with 12 bases between. The CDR3 DNA reads TGTGCCAGCAGTTACGCCAACAGGGATGAGCAGTACTTC. This codes for CASSYANRDEQYF.

This chain joins TRBV27 and TRBJ2-7; D call uncertain. CDR1 is MNHEY and CDR2 is SMNVEV in the germline V gene (reference sequence). Between the trimmed V and J ends, which lost 2 bases and 0 bases, there was a span of 11 bases. CDR3 length equals 15 residues. DNA of the CDR3: TGTGCCAGCAGTTTAACAGTTCCGTCCTCCTACGAGCAGTACTTC. Translation: CASSLTVPSSYEQYF.

This clone was counted a single time. V is TRBV28 and J is TRBJ1-2; D remains unclear. This CDR3 region has 14 residues. Trimming cost V 8 bases and J 0 bases, with 13 bases left between them. The germline CDR1 and CDR2 sequences are MDHEN and SYDVKM. CDR3 DNA: TGTGCCAGCTTATCTAGAGAGGCTAACTATGGCTACACCTTC. Protein: CASLSREANYGYTF.

The V and J genes are TRBV7-9 and TRBJ1-2; D gene ambiguous. Trimming pared 2 bases from V and 0 bases from J, leaving 4 bases between. The CDR3 covers 13 residues. CDR1 is SEHNR and CDR2 is FQNEAQ in the germline V gene (reference sequence). The CDR3 sequence: CASSLQTNYGYTF. CDR3 in DNA: TGTGCCAGCAGCTTACAGACTAACTATGGCTACACCTTC. The variable domain in full, with the rest retrieved from reference TRBV7-9 and TRBJ1-2, is DTGVSQNPRHKITKRGQNVTFRCDPISEHNRLYWYRQTLGQGPEFLTYFQNEAQLEKSRLLSDRFSAERPKGSFSTLEIQRTEQGDSAMYLCASSLQTNYGYTFGSGTRLTVV.

The chain joins TRBV9 to TRBJ2-5; TRBD1 agrees at 10 bases. This CDR3 region has 18 residues. Germline CDR1 SGDLS, CDR2 YYNGEE. The V and J ends lost 4 bases and 0 bases, in that order; junction bases with no gene match: 12. This chain's CDR3 is CASSSSPAGTGDQETQYF. The DNA of the CDR3 is TGTGCCAGCAGCTCCTCTCCCGCCGGGACAGGGGACCAAGAGACCCAGTACTTC.

The chain combines TRBV6-5 with TRBJ2-3, with D possibly matching TRBD1 (6 bases). With 10 bases removed from V and 4 bases from J, the gap between germline ends came to 18 bases. The CDR3 extends over 14 amino acids. Germline-derived CDR1 and CDR2 are MNHEY and SVGAGI. The CDR3 loop is CATNHGGAADTQYF. The CDR3 bases are TGTGCCACCAACCATGGGGGCGCGGCAGATACGCAGTATTTT.

The V gene is TRBV6-5, the J gene TRBJ1-2; no reliable D call. CDR1 and CDR2 from the germline V gene are MNHEY and SVGAGI. There are 14 residues in the CDR3. V was clipped by 0 bases and J by 7 bases, with 12 bases between them. CDR3 nucleotides: TGTGCCAGCAGTTACTCGCGTTATCCTTCTGGCTACACCTTC. Translation gives CASSYSRYPSGYTF.